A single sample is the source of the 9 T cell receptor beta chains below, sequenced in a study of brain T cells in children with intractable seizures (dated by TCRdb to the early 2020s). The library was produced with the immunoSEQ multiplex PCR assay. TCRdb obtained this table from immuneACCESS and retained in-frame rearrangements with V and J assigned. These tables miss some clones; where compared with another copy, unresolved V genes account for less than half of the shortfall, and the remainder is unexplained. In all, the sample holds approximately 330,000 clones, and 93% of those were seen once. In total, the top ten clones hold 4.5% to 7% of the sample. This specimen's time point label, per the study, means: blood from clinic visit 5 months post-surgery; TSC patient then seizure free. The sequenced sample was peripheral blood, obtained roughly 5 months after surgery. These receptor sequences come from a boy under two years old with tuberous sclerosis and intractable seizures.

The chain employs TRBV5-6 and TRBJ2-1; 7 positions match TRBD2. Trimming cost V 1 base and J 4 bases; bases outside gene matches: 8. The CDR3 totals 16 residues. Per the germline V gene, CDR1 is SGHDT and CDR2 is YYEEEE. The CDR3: CASSLRRDYSYNEQFF. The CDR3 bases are TGTGCCAGCAGCTTGAGGCGGGACTACTCATACAATGAGCAGTTCTTC.

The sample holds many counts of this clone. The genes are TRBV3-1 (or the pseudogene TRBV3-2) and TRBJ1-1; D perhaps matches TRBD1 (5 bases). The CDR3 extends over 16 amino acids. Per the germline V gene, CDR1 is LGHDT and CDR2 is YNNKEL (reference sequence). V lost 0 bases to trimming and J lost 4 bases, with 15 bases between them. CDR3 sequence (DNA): TGTGCCAGCAGCCAAGATTTCCACCCCAGGGCCACTGAAGCTTTCTTT. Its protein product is CASSQDFHPRATEAFF.

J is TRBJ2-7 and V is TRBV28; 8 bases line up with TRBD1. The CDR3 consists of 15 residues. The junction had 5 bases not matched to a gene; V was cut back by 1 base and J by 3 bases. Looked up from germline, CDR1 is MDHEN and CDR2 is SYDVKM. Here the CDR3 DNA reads TGTGCCAGCAGTTTATCTCGACAGGGGTACTACGAGCAGTACTTC. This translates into CASSLSRQGYYEQYF. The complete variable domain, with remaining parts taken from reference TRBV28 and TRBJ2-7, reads DVKVTQSSRYLVKRTGEKVFLECVQDMDHENMFWYRQDPGLGLRLIYFSYDVKMKEKGDIPEGYSVSREKKERFSLILESASTNQTSMYLCASSLSRQGYYEQYFGPGTRLTVT.

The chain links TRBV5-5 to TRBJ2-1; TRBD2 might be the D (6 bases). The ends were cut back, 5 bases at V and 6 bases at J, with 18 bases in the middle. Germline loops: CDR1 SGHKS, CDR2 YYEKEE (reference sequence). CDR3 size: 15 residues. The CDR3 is CASRDGSTSSNEQFF. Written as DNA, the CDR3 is TGTGCCAGCAGGGACGGGAGCACTTCGTCCAATGAGCAGTTCTTC.

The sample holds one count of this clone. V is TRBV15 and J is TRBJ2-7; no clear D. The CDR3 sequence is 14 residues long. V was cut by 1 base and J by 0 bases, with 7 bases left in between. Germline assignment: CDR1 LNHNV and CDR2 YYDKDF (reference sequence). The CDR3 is CATSRGGRSYEQYF. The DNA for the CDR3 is TGTGCCACCAGCAGAGGTGGCCGCTCCTACGAGCAGTACTTC. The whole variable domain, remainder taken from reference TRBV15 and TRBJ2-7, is DAMVIQNPRYQVTQFGKPVTLSCSQTLNHNVMYWYQQKSSQAPKLLFHYYDKDFNNEADTPDNFQSRRPNTSFCFLDIRSPGLGDTAMYLCATSRGGRSYEQYFGPGTRLTVT.

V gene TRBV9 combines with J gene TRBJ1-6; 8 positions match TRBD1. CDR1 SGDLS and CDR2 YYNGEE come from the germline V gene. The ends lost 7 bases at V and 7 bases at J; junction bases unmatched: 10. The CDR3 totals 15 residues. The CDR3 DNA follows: TGTGCCAGCGCCCTAGGGGACAGGACCAATTCACCCCTCCACTTT. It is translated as CASALGDRTNSPLHF.

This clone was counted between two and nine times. The CDR3 sequence: CASSVGTGAHQPQHF. CDR3 coding DNA: TGTGCCAGCAGCGTTGGGACAGGGGCTCATCAGCCCCAGCATTTT. This sequence joins TRBV9 and TRBJ1-5; TRBD1 aligns across 10 bases. CDR3 size: 15 residues. In germline, CDR1 is SGDLS, CDR2 YYNGEE. The ends lost 2 bases at V and 5 bases at J; junction bases unmatched: 4.

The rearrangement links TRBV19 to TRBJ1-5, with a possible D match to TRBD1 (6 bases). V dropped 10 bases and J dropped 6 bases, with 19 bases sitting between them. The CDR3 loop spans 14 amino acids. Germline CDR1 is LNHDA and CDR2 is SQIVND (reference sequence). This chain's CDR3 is CATKKEGGFQPQHF. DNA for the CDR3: TGTGCCACCAAAAAGGAGGGGGGGTTTCAGCCCCAGCATTTT.

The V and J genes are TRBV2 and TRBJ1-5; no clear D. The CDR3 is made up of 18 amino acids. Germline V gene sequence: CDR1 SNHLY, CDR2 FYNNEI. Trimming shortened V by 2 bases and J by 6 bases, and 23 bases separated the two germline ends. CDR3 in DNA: TGTGCCAGCAGTGAAATTGGGGTTGAGGTAGGCGCAATTCAGCCCCAGCATTTT. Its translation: CASSEIGVEVGAIQPQHF.